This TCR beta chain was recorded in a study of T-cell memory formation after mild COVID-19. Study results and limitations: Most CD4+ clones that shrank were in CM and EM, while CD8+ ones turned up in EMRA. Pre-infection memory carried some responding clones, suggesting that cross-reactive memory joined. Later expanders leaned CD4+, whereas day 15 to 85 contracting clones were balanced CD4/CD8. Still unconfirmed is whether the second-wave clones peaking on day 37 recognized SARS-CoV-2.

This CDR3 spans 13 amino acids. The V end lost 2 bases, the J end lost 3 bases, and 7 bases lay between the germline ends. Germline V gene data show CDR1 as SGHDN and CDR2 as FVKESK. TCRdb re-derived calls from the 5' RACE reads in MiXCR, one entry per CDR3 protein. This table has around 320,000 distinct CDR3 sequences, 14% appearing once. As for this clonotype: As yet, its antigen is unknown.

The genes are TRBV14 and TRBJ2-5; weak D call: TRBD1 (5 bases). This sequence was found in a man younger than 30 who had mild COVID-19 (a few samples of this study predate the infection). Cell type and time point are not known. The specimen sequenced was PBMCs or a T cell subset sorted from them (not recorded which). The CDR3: CASSQSGKETQYF. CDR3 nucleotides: TGTGCCAGCAGCCAATCAGGGAAAGAGACCCAGTACTTC.